This T cell receptor beta chain came from a study of blood T cell repertoires in COVID-19. The wider study: From the United States, Italy and Spain came samples of acute and convalescent COVID-19.

The V gene end was trimmed by 0 bases and the J gene end by 2 bases; junction bases not matched to a gene: 5. The CDR3 extends over 15 amino acids. Germline CDR1 reads SGHRS; CDR2 reads YFSETQ. Clinical history as reported by participants underpinned cohort assignment. Symptom resolution, clearance, or two negative PCRs marked donors in Cohort 3 as recovered. Per the original methods: Nucleated cell number was recorded as an estimate derived from reference gene primer amplification. TCRdb's table, derived via immunoSEQ multiplex PCR, lists solely in-frame clones and lacks some. V and J calls and clone size are copied from that table; D and trimming were computed from the DNA. The sample includes 250,000 or so clones, approximately 84% of them seen just once.

The receptor was derived from a man aged 45-65 years who had recovered from COVID-19. What was sequenced was PBMCs or T cells enriched from blood (not recorded which). The chain combines TRBV5-1 with TRBJ2-7, with 7 bases identical to TRBD1. The CDR3 nucleotides are TGCGCCAGCAGCTTGGAGGGGGCAAATGCCTACGAGCAGTACTTC. Translating it yields CASSLEGANAYEQYF.